What follows are 21 T cell receptor beta chains derived from one specimen sequenced in a study of Ad26.COV2.S vaccination and SARS-CoV-2 variants. The protocol was immunoSEQ multiplex PCR, while the TCRdb copy is restricted to in-frame clones and leaves out a portion. Of 400,000 to 500,000 clones listed, roughly nine tenths are singletons. Treatment in this sample: 19 received Ad26.COV2.S at low or high dose, single or two shots; about 5 received placebo; per-sample allocation not given. At day 63 after the first vaccine or placebo injection, samples were drawn. The sample here was peripheral blood, taken in a trial of Ad26.COV2.S vaccine versus placebo. These receptors all stem from a person aged 18-60 years who received the Ad26.COV2.S COVID-19 vaccine or a placebo.

The chain combines TRBV29-1 with TRBJ1-2; the D gene is possibly TRBD1 (6 bases). Trimming removed 0 bases from V and 7 bases from J, with 12 bases in between. The CDR3 runs to 13 residues. Germline lookup yields CDR1 SQVTM and CDR2 ANQGSEA. The CDR3 region is CSVEETGFSGYTF. The CDR3 region has the DNA TGCAGCGTTGAAGAGACAGGTTTCTCTGGCTACACCTTC.

The rearrangement uses TRBV4-3 and TRBJ2-1; D is unclear. V was clipped by 1 base and J by 5 bases, with 9 bases between them. CDR1 is LGHNA, CDR2 YSLEER, per germline. The CDR3 consists of 14 residues. CDR3 DNA sequence: TGCGCCAGCAGCCAAGGGCAGCCCAACAATGAGCAGTTCTTC. Amino acids: CASSQGQPNNEQFF.

V is TRBV3-1 (or the pseudogene TRBV3-2) and J is TRBJ1-1; no definite D call. This CDR3 is 15 amino acids long. Trimming pared 1 base from V and 8 bases from J, leaving 17 bases between. Germline CDR1 is LGHDT and CDR2 is YNNKEL (reference sequence). Written as DNA, the CDR3 is TGTGCCAGCAGCCAAGTCGTGAGTCGGGCCGTGGAAGCTTTCTTT. Its protein is CASSQVVSRAVEAFF.

A few counts support this clone. V gene TRBV4-1 combines with J gene TRBJ1-3; tentatively, D is TRBD1 (5 bases). Germline V gene lookup returns CDR1 MGHRA and CDR2 YSYEKL. V lost 4 bases, J lost 3 bases, and 16 bases lay in between. The CDR3 is made up of 16 amino acids. CDR3: CASSPLGVGIGNTIYF. The CDR3 nucleotides read TGCGCCAGCAGCCCTTTGGGGGTCGGGATTGGAAACACCATATATTTT.

V gene TRBV13 combines with J gene TRBJ2-3; 8 positions agree with TRBD1. The CDR3 runs 16 residues. V was pared by 1 base and J by 4 bases, with 7 bases of the junction left unmatched. The germline gives CDR1 PRHDT, CDR2 FYEKMQ (reference sequence). CDR3 nucleotide sequence: TGTGCCAGCAGCTTAGCGTCAGGGGGCCGGCCAGATACGCAGTATTTT. Translation: CASSLASGGRPDTQYF. The full variable domain, in which reference TRBV13 and TRBJ2-3 provide the parts outside the CDR3, is AAGVIQSPRHLIKEKRETATLKCYPIPRHDTVYWYQQGPGQDPQFLISFYEKMQSDKGSIPDRFSAQQFSDYHSELNMSSLELGDSALYFCASSLASGGRPDTQYFGPGTRLTVL.

The chain carries TRBV3-1 (or the pseudogene TRBV3-2) and TRBJ2-2; no definite D call. V was shortened by 1 base and J by 8 bases, with 8 bases between the two germline ends. Germline CDR1 LGHDT, CDR2 YNNKEL (reference sequence). CDR3 length: 13 residues. DNA for the CDR3: TGTGCCAGCAGCCAAGCCAATTCGGGGGAGCTGTTTTTT. This translates into CASSQANSGELFF.

The rearrangement joins TRBV28 to TRBJ2-3; D not certain. Germline V gene data show CDR1 as MDHEN and CDR2 as SYDVKM. CDR3 length: 14 amino acids. V was pared by 7 bases and J by 2 bases, with 13 bases between. The CDR3 is CASKSWGFTDTQYF. As DNA, the CDR3 is TGTGCCAGCAAAAGCTGGGGTTTCACAGATACGCAGTATTTT. The full variable domain, rest sourced from reference TRBV28 and TRBJ2-3, is DVKVTQSSRYLVKRTGEKVFLECVQDMDHENMFWYRQDPGLGLRLIYFSYDVKMKEKGDIPEGYSVSREKKERFSLILESASTNQTSMYLCASKSWGFTDTQYFGPGTRLTVL.

This chain uses TRBV28 with TRBJ2-6, with D possibly matching TRBD1 (6 bases). The CDR3 is made up of 20 amino acids. V was clipped by 2 bases and J by 3 bases, with 23 bases between them. Germline assignment: CDR1 MDHEN and CDR2 SYDVKM. CDR3 sequence (DNA): TGTGCCAGCAGTTTAAAGGTCGGGGACACGGTTTTGTTTGGGGCCAACGTCCTGACTTTC. Translation gives CASSLKVGDTVLFGANVLTF.

This clone has just one count. The chain combines TRBV25-1 with TRBJ2-3, with 7 bases that match TRBD2. This CDR3 comprises 16 residues. V gave up 1 base and J gave up 2 bases; unmatched junction bases: 6. Germline V gene sequence: CDR1 MGHDK, CDR2 SYGVNS. CDR3 DNA sequence: TGTGCCAGCAGTGAATCACAGCGGGGCCCCACAGATACGCAGTATTTT. This sequence encodes CASSESQRGPTDTQYF.

Only one count was recorded for this clone. This chain connects TRBV12-3 or TRBV12-4 to TRBJ2-7; unclear D gene. There are 13 residues in the CDR3. V lost 0 bases to trimming and J lost 7 bases, with 10 bases between them. For the CDR3, the DNA is TGTGCCAGCAGTTTAGCGCGAAGGGAAGAGCAGTACTTC. This encodes CASSLARREEQYF.

V gene TRBV7-9 combines with J gene TRBJ2-2, with 8 bases lining up with TRBD2. The junction had 7 bases not matched to a gene; V was cut back by 4 bases and J by 6 bases. This CDR3 spans 15 amino acids. Germline-derived CDR1 and CDR2 are SEHNR and FQNEAQ (reference sequence). The CDR3 sequence is CASSSRLSGAGELFF. The CDR3 nucleotides read TGTGCCAGCAGCTCCAGGCTTAGCGGGGCCGGGGAGCTGTTTTTT.

The chain is built from TRBV28 and TRBJ2-2; D not certain. V was cut by 6 bases and J by 4 bases, with 9 bases left in between. The CDR3 covers 13 residues. The germline gives CDR1 MDHEN, CDR2 SYDVKM. Written as DNA, the CDR3 is TGTGCCAGCAGCATAACGGGCACCGGGGAGCTGTTTTTT. It is translated as CASSITGTGELFF.

This chain joins TRBV7-9 and TRBJ2-1; TRBD2 matches at 7 bases. From germline, CDR1 is SEHNR and CDR2 FQNEAQ (reference sequence). The ends lost 5 bases at V and 7 bases at J; junction bases unmatched: 11. The length of the CDR3 is 15 residues. DNA for the CDR3: TGTGCCAGCAGCCTAAGGGAGGGCCTTAGGAATGAGCAGTTCTTC. It codes for CASSLREGLRNEQFF. The complete variable domain, with remaining parts taken from reference TRBV7-9 and TRBJ2-1, reads DTGVSQNPRHKITKRGQNVTFRCDPISEHNRLYWYRQTLGQGPEFLTYFQNEAQLEKSRLLSDRFSAERPKGSFSTLEIQRTEQGDSAMYLCASSLREGLRNEQFFGPGTRLTVL.

The V and J genes are TRBV4-2 and TRBJ2-3; D not certain. This CDR3 contains 14 residues. V was shortened by 2 bases and J by 5 bases, with 11 bases between the two germline ends. Germline V gene sequence: CDR1 LGHNA, CDR2 YNFKEQ. The DNA for the CDR3 is TGTGCCAGCAGCCAAAGTTCCCCCGGAGATACGCAGTATTTT. Its protein is CASSQSSPGDTQYF.

The chain carries TRBV27 and TRBJ2-1, with D uncertain. Trimming cost V 6 bases and J 3 bases, with 6 bases left between them. This CDR3 has 12 amino acids. Germline loops: CDR1 MNHEY, CDR2 SMNVEV (reference sequence). The CDR3 region has the DNA TGTGCCAGCAGGCCCAACTACAATGAGCAGTTCTTC. This sequence encodes CASRPNYNEQFF.

The CDR3 coding sequence is TGTGCCAGTAGTATAGATCGCCTCCAGGGGAGGAGGAACACTGAAGCTTTCTTT. It codes for CASSIDRLQGRRNTEAFF. The chain combines TRBV19 with TRBJ1-1; perhaps TRBD1 as D (6 bases). Trimming cost V 0 bases and J 1 base, with 18 bases left between them. Germline lookup yields CDR1 LNHDA and CDR2 SQIVND (reference sequence). The CDR3 totals 18 residues.

V and J are TRBV7-3 and TRBJ2-3; D possibly corresponds to TRBD1 (6 bases). CDR3 length: 15 residues. Germline V gene data show CDR1 as SGHTA and CDR2 as FQGTGA. V was clipped by 4 bases and J by 0 bases, with 11 bases between them. CDR3 DNA: TGTGCCAGCAGCTCAGGGGTTGCTAGCACAGATACGCAGTATTTT. Its protein is CASSSGVASTDTQYF.

The rearrangement links TRBV7-9 to TRBJ2-7, with D maybe TRBD2 (7 bases). The germline gives CDR1 SEHNR, CDR2 FQNEAQ (reference sequence). Between the trimmed V and J ends, which lost 5 bases and 6 bases, there was a span of 20 bases. The CDR3 runs 15 residues. CDR3 in amino acids: CASSPEEGGFLEQYF. In nucleotides, the CDR3 is TGTGCCAGCAGCCCGGAGGAGGGGGGGTTCCTCGAGCAGTACTTC.

The chain has TRBV5-1 and TRBJ1-3; no definite D call. Per the germline V gene, CDR1 is SGHRS and CDR2 is YFSETQ. The V gene lost 4 bases and the J gene lost 0 bases, with 11 bases spanning the gap. The CDR3 runs to 15 residues. In nucleotides, the CDR3 is TGCGCCAGCAGCCCGCGGACGGGCTCTGGAAACACCATATATTTT. This codes for CASSPRTGSGNTIYF.

V gene TRBV6-6 combines with J gene TRBJ1-5; D might be TRBD1 (5 bases). The V gene lost 5 bases and the J gene lost 6 bases, with 14 bases spanning the gap. Germline CDR1 reads MNHNY; CDR2 reads SVGAGI (reference sequence). CDR3 length equals 14 residues. The chain's CDR3 is CASSPDTAGQPQHF. CDR3 coding DNA: TGTGCCAGCAGTCCGGACACGGCGGGTCAGCCCCAGCATTTT.

The chain joins TRBV30 to TRBJ2-7, with D possibly TRBD1 on 6 matching bases. The V end was cut by 5 bases, the J end by 1 base, with 18 bases between. The CDR3 runs 15 residues. Germline V lookup: CDR1 GTSNPN, CDR2 SVGIG (reference sequence). In DNA form, the CDR3 reads TGTGCCTGGGAAAAACCTAACAGGGCTTCCTACGAGCAGTACTTC. Residues: CAWEKPNRASYEQYF.